This note documents a single T cell receptor (beta chain) sequence. Generated by immunoSEQ multiplex PCR, the TCRdb table keeps only in-frame clones and is missing some. The sample holds more than 40,000 clones, more than 75% seen once. The sample originates from a study of PD-L1 blockade in urothelial cancer. Overall study: In about 2014 therapy began: atezolizumab 1,200 mg intravenously every 3 weeks.

Germline-derived CDR1 and CDR2 are MDHEN and SYDVKM. This CDR3 region has 14 residues. V was pared by 2 bases and J by 8 bases, with 7 bases of the junction left unmatched. As to time point: pretreatment peripheral blood. The source material was PBMCs, sampled around atezolizumab (anti-PD-L1) treatment. The TCR comes from a man aged 45-65 years with urothelial cancer. This chain connects TRBV28 to TRBJ1-2, with TRBD1 matching over 8 bases. The CDR3 sequence is CASSLVQGALGYTF. CDR3 coding DNA: TGTGCCAGCAGTTTAGTTCAGGGGGCCTTGGGCTACACCTTC.